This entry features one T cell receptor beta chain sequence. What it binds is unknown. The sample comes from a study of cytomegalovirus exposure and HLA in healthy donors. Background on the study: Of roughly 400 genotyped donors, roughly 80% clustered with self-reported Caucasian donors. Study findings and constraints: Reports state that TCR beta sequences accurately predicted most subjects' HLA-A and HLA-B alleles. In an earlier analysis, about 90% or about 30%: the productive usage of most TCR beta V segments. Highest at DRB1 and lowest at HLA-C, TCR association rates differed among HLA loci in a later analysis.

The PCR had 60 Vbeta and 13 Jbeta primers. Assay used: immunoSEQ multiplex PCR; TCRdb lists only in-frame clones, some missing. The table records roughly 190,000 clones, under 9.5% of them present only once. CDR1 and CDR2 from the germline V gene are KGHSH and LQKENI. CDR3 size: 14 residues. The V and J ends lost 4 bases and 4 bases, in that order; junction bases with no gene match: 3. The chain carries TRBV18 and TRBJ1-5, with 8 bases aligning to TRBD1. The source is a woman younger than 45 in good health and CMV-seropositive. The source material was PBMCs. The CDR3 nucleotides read TGTGCCAGCTCACTGGACAGGGTGAATCAGCCCCAGCATTTT. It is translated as CASSLDRVNQPQHF.